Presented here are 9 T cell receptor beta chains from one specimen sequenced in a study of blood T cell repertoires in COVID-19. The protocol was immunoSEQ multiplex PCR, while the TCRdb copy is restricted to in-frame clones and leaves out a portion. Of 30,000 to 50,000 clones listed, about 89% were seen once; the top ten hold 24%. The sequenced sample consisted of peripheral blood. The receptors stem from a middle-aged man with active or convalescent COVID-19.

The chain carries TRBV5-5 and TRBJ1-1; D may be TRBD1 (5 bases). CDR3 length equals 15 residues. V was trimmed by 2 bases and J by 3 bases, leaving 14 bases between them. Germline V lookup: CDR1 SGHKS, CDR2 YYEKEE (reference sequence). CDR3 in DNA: TGTGCCAGCAGCTTCGGGGGGAATTGGGACACTGAAGCTTTCTTT. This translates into CASSFGGNWDTEAFF.

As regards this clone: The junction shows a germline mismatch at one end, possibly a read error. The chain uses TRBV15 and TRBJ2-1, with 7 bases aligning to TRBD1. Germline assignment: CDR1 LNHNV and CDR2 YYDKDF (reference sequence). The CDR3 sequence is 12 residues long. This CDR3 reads CATSKGQVEEFF. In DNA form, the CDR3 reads TGTGCCACCAGCAAAGGACAGGTTGAGGAGTTCTTC. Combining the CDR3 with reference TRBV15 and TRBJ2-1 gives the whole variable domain DAMVIQNPRYQVTQFGKPVTLSCSQTLNHNVMYWYQQKSSQAPKLLFHYYDKDFNNEADTPDNFQSRRPNTSFCFLDIRSPGLGDTAMYLCATSKGQVEEFFGPGTRLTVL.

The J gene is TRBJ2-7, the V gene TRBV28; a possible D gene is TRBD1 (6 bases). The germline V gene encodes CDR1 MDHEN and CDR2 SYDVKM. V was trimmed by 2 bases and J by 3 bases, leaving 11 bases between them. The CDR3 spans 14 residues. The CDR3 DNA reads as TGTGCCAGCAGTTTACAGGGGACCTACTACGAGCAGTACTTC. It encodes CASSLQGTYYEQYF.

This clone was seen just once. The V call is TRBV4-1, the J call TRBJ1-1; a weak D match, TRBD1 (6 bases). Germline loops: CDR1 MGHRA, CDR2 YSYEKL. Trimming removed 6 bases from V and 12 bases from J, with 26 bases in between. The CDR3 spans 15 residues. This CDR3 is CASRPSRGSHPVPFF. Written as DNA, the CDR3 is TGCGCCAGCAGACCCAGCAGGGGATCCCACCCCGTGCCTTTCTTT.

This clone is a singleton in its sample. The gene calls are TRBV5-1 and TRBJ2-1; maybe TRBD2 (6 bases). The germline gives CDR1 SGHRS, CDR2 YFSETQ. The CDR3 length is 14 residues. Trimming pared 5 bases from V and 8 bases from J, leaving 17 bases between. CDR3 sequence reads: CASRQSSEFDEQFF. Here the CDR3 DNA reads TGCGCCAGCAGACAGTCTAGCGAGTTCGATGAGCAGTTCTTC.

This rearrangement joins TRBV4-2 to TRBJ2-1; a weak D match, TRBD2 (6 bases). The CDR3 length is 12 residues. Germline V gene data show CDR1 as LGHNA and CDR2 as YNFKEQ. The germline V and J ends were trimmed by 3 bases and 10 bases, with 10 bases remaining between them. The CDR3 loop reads CASSQDLAEQFF. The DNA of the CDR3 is TGTGCCAGCAGCCAGGACCTAGCGGAGCAGTTCTTC.

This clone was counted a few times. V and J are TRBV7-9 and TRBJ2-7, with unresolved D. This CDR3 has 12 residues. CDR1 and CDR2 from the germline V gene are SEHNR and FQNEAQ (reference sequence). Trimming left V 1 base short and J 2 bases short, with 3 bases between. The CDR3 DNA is TGTGCCAGCAGCTTAGGCGCCTACGAGCAGTACTTC. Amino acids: CASSLGAYEQYF. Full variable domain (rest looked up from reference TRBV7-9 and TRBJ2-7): DTGVSQNPRHKITKRGQNVTFRCDPISEHNRLYWYRQTLGQGPEFLTYFQNEAQLEKSRLLSDRFSAERPKGSFSTLEIQRTEQGDSAMYLCASSLGAYEQYFGPGTRLTVT.

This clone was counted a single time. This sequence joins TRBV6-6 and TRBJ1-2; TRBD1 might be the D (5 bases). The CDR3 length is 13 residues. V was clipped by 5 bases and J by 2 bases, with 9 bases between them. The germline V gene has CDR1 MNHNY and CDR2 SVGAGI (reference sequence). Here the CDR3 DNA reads TGTGCCAGCAGTGGTGACAGAAACTATGGCTACACCTTC. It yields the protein CASSGDRNYGYTF.

CDR3 nucleotide sequence: TGTGCCAGCAGCACTATAAGGGGGGGGCGCCCCAGGTACGAGCAGTACTTC. Translated, it gives CASSTIRGGRPRYEQYF. The rearrangement joins TRBV28 to TRBJ2-7; the D gene is possibly TRBD2 (7 bases). Germline lookup yields CDR1 MDHEN and CDR2 SYDVKM. The CDR3 extends over 17 amino acids. V was shortened by 6 bases and J by 4 bases, with 25 bases between the two germline ends.